The rows below give T cell receptor beta chains drawn from one sample of a study of shared clonotypes between healthy human individuals. TCRdb's table, derived via immunoSEQ multiplex PCR, lists solely in-frame clones and lacks some. The table lists about 700,000 clones, about 90% of them singletons. Sequenced sample: naive CD8+ T cells sorted from blood. These receptors all come from a man aged 25-45 years in good health. The conserved cysteine and the conserved F or W are not part of the CDR3 here.

v_call,j_call,cdr3_aa
TRBV28,TRBJ2-1,ASSLAPKYNEQF
TRBV21-1,TRBJ2-1,ASSTRALKNEQF
TRBV7-6,TRBJ2-1,ASSPGPAGGNEQF
TRBV20-1,TRBJ2-1,SAYRDNEQF
TRBV7-2,TRBJ2-1,ASSLAQGNEQF
TRBV6-6,TRBJ2-7,ASSGGTEDYYEQY
TRBV5-5,TRBJ2-1,ASSFTGTSGSFSRGEQF
TRBV2,TRBJ2-3,ASPLAGGSDTQY
TRBV7-6,TRBJ2-7,ASSIRPSYEQY
TRBV27,TRBJ1-1,ASSLSWDMHTEAF
TRBV4-3,TRBJ2-7,ASSQDSRAHEQY
TRBV28,TRBJ2-7,ASSHRDRSPSREQY
TRBV7-2,TRBJ1-3,ASRNNIRNTIY
TRBV4-3,TRBJ2-2,ASSQSPSTGELF
TRBV6-6,TRBJ2-5,ASSYEFQETQY
TRBV5-1,TRBJ2-2,ASSTGQDTGELF
TRBV4-1,TRBJ1-4,ASSQTPGTGREKLF